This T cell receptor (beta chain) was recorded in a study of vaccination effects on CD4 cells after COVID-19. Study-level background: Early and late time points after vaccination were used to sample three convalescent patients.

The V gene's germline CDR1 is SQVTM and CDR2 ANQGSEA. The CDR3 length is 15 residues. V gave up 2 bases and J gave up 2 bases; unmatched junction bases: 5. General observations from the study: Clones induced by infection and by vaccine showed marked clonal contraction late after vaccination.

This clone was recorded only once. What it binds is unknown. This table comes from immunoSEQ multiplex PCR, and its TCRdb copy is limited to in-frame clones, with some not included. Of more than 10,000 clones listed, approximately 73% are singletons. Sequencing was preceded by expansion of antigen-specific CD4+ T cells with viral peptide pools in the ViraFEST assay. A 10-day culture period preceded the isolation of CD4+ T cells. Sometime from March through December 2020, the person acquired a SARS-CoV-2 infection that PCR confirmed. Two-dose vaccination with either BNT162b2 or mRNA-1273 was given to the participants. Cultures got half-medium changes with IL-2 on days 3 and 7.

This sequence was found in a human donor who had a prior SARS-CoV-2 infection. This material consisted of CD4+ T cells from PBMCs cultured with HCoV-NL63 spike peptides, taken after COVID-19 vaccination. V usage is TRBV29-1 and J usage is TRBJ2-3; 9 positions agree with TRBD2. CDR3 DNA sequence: TGCAGCGTTGAAAGGGCGGGAGGGATCACAGATACGCAGTATTTT. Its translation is CSVERAGGITDTQYF.